This T cell receptor beta chain was captured in a study of blood T cell repertoires in COVID-19. At the level of the study: Whether acute or convalescent, the COVID-19 samples came from the United States, Italy and Spain.

Per the original data handling: Reference gene primer amplification yielded estimated nucleated cell counts. Libraries were prepared by immunoSEQ multiplex PCR; TCRdb keeps only in-frame clonotypes and omits some of them. The V and J calls and clone size come from that table; D and trimming were worked out from the DNA. The data contain a few hundred thousand clones, 75% to 90% of them singletons. The CDR3 totals 13 residues. Trimming shortened V by 6 bases and J by 0 bases, and 8 bases separated the two germline ends. This clonotype originated in a woman in her thirties or forties who had recovered from COVID-19. Sequenced material: peripheral blood. The genes are TRBV12-3 or TRBV12-4 and TRBJ1-1; the D is unclear. CDR3 DNA sequence: TGTGCCAGCAGAGACAACATGAACACTGAAGCTTTCTTT. It yields the protein CASRDNMNTEAFF.